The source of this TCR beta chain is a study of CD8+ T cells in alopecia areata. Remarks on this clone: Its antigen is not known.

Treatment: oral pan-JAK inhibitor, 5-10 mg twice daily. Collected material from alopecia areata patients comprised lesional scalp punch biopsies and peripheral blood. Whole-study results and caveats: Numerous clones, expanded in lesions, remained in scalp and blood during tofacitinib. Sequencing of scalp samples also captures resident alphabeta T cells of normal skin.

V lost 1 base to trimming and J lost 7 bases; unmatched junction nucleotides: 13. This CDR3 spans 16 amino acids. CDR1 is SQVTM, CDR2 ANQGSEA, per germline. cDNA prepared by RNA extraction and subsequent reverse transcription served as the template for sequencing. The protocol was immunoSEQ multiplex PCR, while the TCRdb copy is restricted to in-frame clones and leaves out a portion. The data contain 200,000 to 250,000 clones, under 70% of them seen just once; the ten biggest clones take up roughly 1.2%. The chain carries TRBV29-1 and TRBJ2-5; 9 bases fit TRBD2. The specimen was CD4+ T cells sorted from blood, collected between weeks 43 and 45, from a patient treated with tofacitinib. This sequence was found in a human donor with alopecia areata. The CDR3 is CSVEGGSGGRARTQYF. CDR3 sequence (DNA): TGCAGCGTTGAAGGAGGTAGCGGGGGTAGGGCTCGGACCCAGTACTTC.